A single T cell receptor beta chain is shown here with its context. The sample comes from a study of blood T cell repertoires in COVID-19. At the level of the study: Both acute and convalescent COVID-19 samples were obtained from the United States, Italy and Spain. Sources were T cells, B-cell-depleted T cells, or PBMCs; the material itself was cDNA or gDNA.

In the authors' methods: Reference gene primer amplification in the assay estimated nucleated cell counts. Libraries were prepared by immunoSEQ multiplex PCR; TCRdb keeps only in-frame clonotypes and omits some of them. V and J calls and clone size come straight from that table; D and trimming were deduced from the DNA. The table records some 250,000 clones, over 70% of them present only once. The material sequenced was peripheral blood. The receptor was derived from a woman over 75 with acute or convalescent COVID-19.

As DNA, the CDR3 is TGCGCCAGCAGCTTGGGAGGGACAGGCTTCAGCTCGGGAAACACCATATATTTT. Its protein product is CASSLGGTGFSSGNTIYF. This chain links TRBV5-1 with TRBJ1-3, with 8 nucleotides matching TRBD1. The CDR3 runs to 18 residues. Germline V gene data show CDR1 as SGHRS and CDR2 as YFSETQ. The V gene end was trimmed by 0 bases and the J gene end by 4 bases; junction bases not matched to a gene: 12. Looking up the rest from reference TRBV5-1 and TRBJ1-3 gives the full variable domain: KAGVTQTPRYLIKTRGQQVTLSCSPISGHRSVSWYQQTPGQGLQFLFEYFSETQRNKGNFPGRFSGRQFSNSRSEMNVSTLELGDSALYLCASSLGGTGFSSGNTIYFGEGSWLTVV.